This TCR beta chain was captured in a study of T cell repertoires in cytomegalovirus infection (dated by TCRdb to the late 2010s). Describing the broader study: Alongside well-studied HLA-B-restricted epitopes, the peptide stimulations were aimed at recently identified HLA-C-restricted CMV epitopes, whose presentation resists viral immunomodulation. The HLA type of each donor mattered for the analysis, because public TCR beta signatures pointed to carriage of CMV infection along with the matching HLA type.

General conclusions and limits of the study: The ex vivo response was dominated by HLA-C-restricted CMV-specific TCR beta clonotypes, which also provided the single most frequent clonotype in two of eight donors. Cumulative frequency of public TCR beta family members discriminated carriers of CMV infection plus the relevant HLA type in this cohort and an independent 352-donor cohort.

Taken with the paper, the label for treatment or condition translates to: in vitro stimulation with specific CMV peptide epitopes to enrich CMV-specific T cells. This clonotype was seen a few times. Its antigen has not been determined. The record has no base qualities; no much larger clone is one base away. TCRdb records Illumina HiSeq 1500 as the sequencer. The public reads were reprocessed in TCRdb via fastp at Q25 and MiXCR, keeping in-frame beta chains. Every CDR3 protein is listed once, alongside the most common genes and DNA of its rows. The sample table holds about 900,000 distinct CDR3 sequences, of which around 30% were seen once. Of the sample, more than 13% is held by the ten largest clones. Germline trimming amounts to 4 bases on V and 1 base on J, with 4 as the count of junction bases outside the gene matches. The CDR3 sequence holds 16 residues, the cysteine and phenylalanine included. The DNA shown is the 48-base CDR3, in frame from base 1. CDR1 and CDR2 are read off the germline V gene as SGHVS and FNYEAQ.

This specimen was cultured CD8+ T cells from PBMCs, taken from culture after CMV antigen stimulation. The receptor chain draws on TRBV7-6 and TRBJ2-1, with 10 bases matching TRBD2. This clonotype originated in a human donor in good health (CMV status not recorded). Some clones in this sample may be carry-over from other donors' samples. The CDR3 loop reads CASSSLAGVSYNEQFF. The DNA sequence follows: TGTGCCAGCAGCTCGCTAGCGGGGGTGTCCTACAATGAGCAGTTCTTC.